These T cell receptor beta chains were read from a single sample in a study of vaccination and CD4 T cells after COVID-19. TCRdb reanalysed the PCR reads using MiXCR and keeps one entry per CDR3 protein. Of 9,500 to 15,000 distinct CDR3 sequences in the sample, around 50% are singletons; the top ten hold about 30%. For these TCRs, the target antigens are not known. Sequencing input: CD4+ T cells from blood, cultured in vitro. The receptors shown here come from a human donor who had recovered from COVID-19. The CDR3 runs from the conserved cysteine through the conserved F or W. Each record gives: clone size, D gene, V gene, J gene, CDR3 DNA, CDR3 protein. The D gene is left open where the match is weak. Size is omitted from some rows. Given values are once, few, many or a class for expanded clones.

.,TRBD1,TRBV10-3,TRBJ2-7,TGTGCCTCTCGGACAGGGGGATCCTACGAGCAGTACTTC,CASRTGGSYEQYF
.,TRBD1,TRBV6-1,TRBJ1-1,TGTGCCAGCAGCACTTCGGGACAGTCTCCTTTCTTT,CASSTSGQSPFF
.,TRBD1,TRBV12-3/TRBV12-4,TRBJ2-2,TGTGCCAGCAGTTTAGAGGGACAGACCCTTACCGGGGAGCTGTTTTTT,CASSLEGQTLTGELFF
.,.,TRBV5-1,TRBJ1-2,TGCGCCAGCAGCTTAACAGGGCAGGCGGACTATGGCTACACCTTC,CASSLTGQADYGYTF
few,.,TRBV7-2,TRBJ2-3,TGTGCCAGCAGCTTCGGCCCAGATACGCAGTATTTT,CASSFGPDTQYF
.,.,TRBV6-5,TRBJ1-2,TGTGCCAGCAGTTACAGGTCCATTGGCTATGGCTACACCTTC,CASSYRSIGYGYTF
once,.,TRBV5-4,TRBJ1-6,TGTGCCAGCAGCTTGACAGCAGATAATTCACCCCTCCACTTT,CASSLTADNSPLHF
.,TRBD2,TRBV6-1,TRBJ2-3,TGTGCCAGCAACCTTAGCGGGGGGGACACAGATACGCAGTATTTT,CASNLSGGDTDTQYF
.,TRBD1,TRBV29-1,TRBJ1-2,TGCAGCGTCTCTCTGACAGGGGACTATGGCTACACCTTC,CSVSLTGDYGYTF
.,.,TRBV6-1,TRBJ1-5,TGTGCCAGCAGTGACACTCATGAGCCCCAGCATTTT,CASSDTHEPQHF
.,TRBD2,TRBV12-3/TRBV12-4,TRBJ2-2,TGTGCCAGCATGGGCGGGGGGCTCCGGGTGACCGGGGAGCTGTTTTTT,CASMGGGLRVTGELFF
few,.,TRBV19,TRBJ1-2,TGTGCCAGTAGTGAGCAGCTACTCTATGGCTACACCTTC,CASSEQLLYGYTF
.,.,TRBV6-1,TRBJ1-1,TGTGCCAGCACCCTCCAGGGAAAAGCTTTCTTT,CASTLQGKAFF
once,TRBD1,TRBV6-2/TRBV6-3,TRBJ1-1,TGTGCCAGCAGGGGACAGGTAGTAGGGAGCACTGAAGCTTTCTTT,CASRGQVVGSTEAFF
few,.,TRBV6-5,TRBJ1-6,TGTGCCAGCAGTTATCGGACACCAAACTCCTATAATTCACCCCTCCACTTT,CASSYRTPNSYNSPLHF
.,.,TRBV6-2/TRBV6-3,TRBJ1-4,TGTGCCAGCGGTTCTCAGGGGAATGAAAAACTGTTTTTT,CASGSQGNEKLFF
.,.,TRBV30,TRBJ1-6,TGTGCCTGGAGTGATGCTTTCCTAGGTTCACCCCTCCACTTT,CAWSDAFLGSPLHF
.,TRBD2,TRBV12-3/TRBV12-4,TRBJ2-2,TGTGCCAGCAGTTTAAACGGGGGGGCCATCGGGGAGCTGTTTTTT,CASSLNGGAIGELFF
few,TRBD2,TRBV7-8,TRBJ2-3,TGTGCCAGCAGCTTAGCCCGCCTAGGCGGGGGGGCGAGAGATACGCAGTATTTT,CASSLARLGGGARDTQYF
.,.,TRBV19,TRBJ1-6,TGTGCCAGTAGCCAAAGTAAAGAGCGGTCACCCCTCCACTTT,CASSQSKERSPLHF
.,.,TRBV10-3,TRBJ2-5,TGTGCCATCAGTGTGGGTGGGCAGCTGGAGACCCAGTACTTC,CAISVGGQLETQYF
.,.,TRBV19,TRBJ1-1,TGTGCCAGTACTCCCGTTGGGAACACTGAAGCTTTCTTT,CASTPVGNTEAFF
.,TRBD1,TRBV5-1,TRBJ2-7,TGCGCCAGCAGCTTGTACCCGCAGGGGGAATCCTACGAGCAGTACTTC,CASSLYPQGESYEQYF
.,.,TRBV7-9,TRBJ1-1,TGTGCCAGCAGCCAGTTGGATGGGCGCAGTGAAGCTTTCTTT,CASSQLDGRSEAFF
few,TRBD1,TRBV25-1,TRBJ2-2,TGTGCCAGCAGTGGACTCCCCGGGACAGAGAACACCGGGGAGCTGTTTTTT,CASSGLPGTENTGELFF
.,TRBD1,TRBV12-5,TRBJ1-2,TGTGCTAGTGGTTTGGTCTTCTGGGATTTACAGGGGCCCACAAACCACTATGGCTACACCTTC,CASGLVFWDLQGPTNHYGYTF
few,.,TRBV21-1,TRBJ2-5,TGTGCCAGCAGCAAAGGGCGGAGGGACAAGACCCAGTACTTC,CASSKGRRDKTQYF
.,TRBD1,TRBV5-1,TRBJ1-5,TGCGCCAGCAGCTGGACAGGTGATCAGCCCCAGCATTTT,CASSWTGDQPQHF
.,.,TRBV24-1,TRBJ2-1,TGTGCCACCAGTGACTCCCCCAGGGGCCGGACTATTGAGCAGTTCTTC,CATSDSPRGRTIEQFF
few,.,TRBV20-1,TRBJ1-5,TGCAGTGCTAGTGGAGGACAGCCCCAGCATTTT,CSASGGQPQHF
.,.,TRBV6-1,TRBJ2-2,TGTGCCAGCAGTCTCAGGGGCGCGGTCGGCACCGGGGAGCTGTTTTTT,CASSLRGAVGTGELFF
few,TRBD1,TRBV30,TRBJ1-1,TGTGCCTGGGACAGGGAGGGCACTGAAGCTTTCTTT,CAWDREGTEAFF
once,TRBD2,TRBV6-2/TRBV6-3,TRBJ2-3,TGTGCCAGCGGTGGTCCCCTACTAGCGGGGGGGCCCCAGTCAGATACGCAGTATTTT,CASGGPLLAGGPQSDTQYF
.,.,TRBV19,TRBJ1-1,TGTGCCAGTAACAATCCTGGGGGTTACACTGAAGCTTTCTTT,CASNNPGGYTEAFF
few,TRBD1,TRBV5-6,TRBJ2-5,TGTGCCAGCAGCTTGCCTGGACAGGGGGAGACCCAGTACTTC,CASSLPGQGETQYF
large,.,TRBV15,TRBJ1-2,TGTGCCACCAGCATCCCCGGGACGGAGCGTTATGGCTACACCTTC,CATSIPGTERYGYTF
.,.,TRBV7-9,TRBJ1-4,TGTGCCAGCAGCTTTAGTTTAGCAGGGCGTGAAAAACTGTTTTTT,CASSFSLAGREKLFF
few,.,TRBV20-1,TRBJ2-4,TGCAGTGCCCCTTCCCCCGGGGGCGAATGGGGGAGCATTCAGTACTTC,CSAPSPGGEWGSIQYF
few,TRBD2,TRBV25-1,TRBJ2-3,TGTGCCAGCAGTGCGGGGGGGCGGCCAGATACGCAGTATTTT,CASSAGGRPDTQYF
.,.,TRBV5-6,TRBJ1-6,TGTGCCAGCAGCTTTCGGGCTCAGAACACCTATAATTCACCCCTCCACTTT,CASSFRAQNTYNSPLHF
.,.,TRBV12-5,TRBJ1-5,TGTGCTAGTGGCCCTGACAGTAATCAGCCCCAGCATTTT,CASGPDSNQPQHF
.,.,TRBV20-1,TRBJ2-2,TGCAGTGTGTACAGGAACACCGGGGAGCTGTTTTTT,CSVYRNTGELFF
.,TRBD1,TRBV5-1,TRBJ1-1,TGCGCCAGCAGCTCGGGACAGGGTAACACTGAAGCTTTCTTT,CASSSGQGNTEAFF
.,.,TRBV27,TRBJ2-1,TGTGCCAGCAGATCGGCTGGGACCACCCTAGCCCATGAGCAGTTCTTC,CASRSAGTTLAHEQFF
.,TRBD1,TRBV7-2,TRBJ2-7,TGTGCCAGCAGGAAAAGGGACAGGGGCTTGAGGGAGCAGTACTTC,CASRKRDRGLREQYF
.,TRBD1,TRBV19,TRBJ1-6,TGTGCCAGTAGTATTGGGGGACAGGGTACCCTCCACTTT,CASSIGGQGTLHF
.,TRBD1,TRBV10-3,TRBJ1-2,TGTGCCATCAGTTTAGAGACAGGGGCGCCCTATGGCTACACCTTC,CAISLETGAPYGYTF
once,TRBD1,TRBV24-1,TRBJ1-5,TGTGCCACCGGTTTCTGCCTGACAGGGTTCAATCAGCCCCAGCATTTT,CATGFCLTGFNQPQHF
.,.,TRBV6-1,TRBJ1-1,TGTGCCAGCAGTGAAAGGCAAGGGATGGACACTGAAGCTTTCTTT,CASSERQGMDTEAFF
.,.,TRBV11-2,TRBJ1-2,TGTGCCAGCAGCTCTGGCAGCCTCTATGGCTACACCTTC,CASSSGSLYGYTF
.,TRBD1,TRBV5-4,TRBJ2-5,TGTGCCAGCAGCCCGGGACAGCTCCAAGAGACCCAGTACTTC,CASSPGQLQETQYF
.,.,TRBV6-1,TRBJ2-2,TGTGCCAGCAGTGAAATTTTTGGGGCCGGGAACACCGGGGAGCTGTTTTTT,CASSEIFGAGNTGELFF
few,.,TRBV5-4,TRBJ2-2,TGTGCCAGCAGCCCCGGAGGGGCCGGGGAGCTGTTTTTT,CASSPGGAGELFF
.,.,TRBV5-4,TRBJ1-1,TGTGCCAGCAGCTCCCAGGGTAGGTGGAACACTGAAGCTTTCTTT,CASSSQGRWNTEAFF
few,.,TRBV2,TRBJ1-5,TGTGCCAGCAGTGAAGCCAAGGGGATAGGCAATCAGCCCCAGCATTTT,CASSEAKGIGNQPQHF
.,TRBD1,TRBV19,TRBJ2-5,TGTGCCAGTAGCGTTTCCCGGGACAGGGGGGAGACCCAGTACTTC,CASSVSRDRGETQYF
.,.,TRBV5-1,TRBJ1-4,TGCGCCAGCGCAGGGGCTTCAACTAATGAAAAACTGTTTTTT,CASAGASTNEKLFF
.,TRBD2,TRBV10-3,TRBJ2-3,TGTGCCAGCGGGGGGGCCGGAGATACGCAGTATTTT,CASGGAGDTQYF
.,TRBD1,TRBV7-9,TRBJ2-3,TGTGCCAGCAGCTTAGCCGACAGGGGGACAGATACGCAGTATTTT,CASSLADRGTDTQYF